The entry that follows covers one T cell receptor beta chain sequence. Germline CDR1 is MNHEY and CDR2 is SVGAGI. The junction had 7 bases not matched to a gene; V was cut back by 5 bases and J by 5 bases. This CDR3 spans 14 amino acids. This entry belongs to a study of blood T cell repertoires in COVID-19. Study details: There were acute and convalescent COVID-19 samples, and they came from the United States, Italy and Spain.

The authors' processing: The authors estimated nucleated cell counts from reference gene primer amplification. Libraries were prepared by immunoSEQ multiplex PCR; TCRdb keeps only in-frame clonotypes and omits some of them. Clone size and V and J calls were adopted from that table, with D and trimming inferred from the DNA. Found here are 310,000 or so clones, about nine tenths of them singletons; the top ten hold 1%. Sample: peripheral blood. The receptor was isolated from a man in his forties or fifties with active or convalescent COVID-19. The chain joins TRBV6-5 to TRBJ1-2, with 8 bases matching TRBD1. This chain's CDR3 is CASSRTGRGYGYTF. The CDR3 DNA sequence: TGTGCCAGCAGTCGGACAGGGCGAGGGTATGGCTACACCTTC.